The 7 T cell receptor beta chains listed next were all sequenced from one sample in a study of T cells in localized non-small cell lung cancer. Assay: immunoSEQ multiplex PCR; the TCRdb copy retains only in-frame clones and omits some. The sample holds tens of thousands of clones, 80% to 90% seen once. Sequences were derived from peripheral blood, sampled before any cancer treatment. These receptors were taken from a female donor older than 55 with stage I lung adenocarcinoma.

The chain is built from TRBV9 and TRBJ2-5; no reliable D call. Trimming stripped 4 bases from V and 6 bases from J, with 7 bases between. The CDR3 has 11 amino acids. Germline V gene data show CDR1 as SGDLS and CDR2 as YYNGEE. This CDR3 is CASSISKTQYF. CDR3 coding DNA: TGTGCCAGCAGCATTTCGAAGACCCAGTACTTC.

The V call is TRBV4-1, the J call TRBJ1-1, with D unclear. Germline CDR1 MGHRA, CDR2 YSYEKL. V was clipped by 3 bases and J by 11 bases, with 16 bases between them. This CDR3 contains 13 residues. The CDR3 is CASSQEVNRWAFF. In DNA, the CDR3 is TGCGCCAGCAGCCAGGAGGTAAATAGGTGGGCTTTCTTT.

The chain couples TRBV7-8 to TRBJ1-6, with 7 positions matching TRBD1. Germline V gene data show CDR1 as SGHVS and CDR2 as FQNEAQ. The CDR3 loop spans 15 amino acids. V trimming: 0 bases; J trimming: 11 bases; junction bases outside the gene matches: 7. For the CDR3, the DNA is TGTGCCAGCAGCTTAGCTAGGACAGGAGGAACACCCCTCCACTTT. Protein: CASSLARTGGTPLHF.

The CDR3 nucleotides read TGCGCCAGCAGCTGGGGACAGGGAGTGACTAATGAAAAACTGTTTTTT. Translation gives CASSWGQGVTNEKLFF. The chain uses TRBV5-1 and TRBJ1-4, with TRBD1 matching over 9 bases. This CDR3 contains 16 residues. CDR1 is SGHRS and CDR2 is YFSETQ in the germline V gene. Unmatched junction bases numbered 5, after V lost 3 bases and J lost 2 bases.

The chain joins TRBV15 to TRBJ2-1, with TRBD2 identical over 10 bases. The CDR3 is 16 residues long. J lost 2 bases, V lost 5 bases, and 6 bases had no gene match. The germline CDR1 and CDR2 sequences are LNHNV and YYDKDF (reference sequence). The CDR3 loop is CATSVGLAETYNEQFF. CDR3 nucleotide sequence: TGTGCCACCAGCGTTGGACTAGCGGAGACCTACAATGAGCAGTTCTTC.

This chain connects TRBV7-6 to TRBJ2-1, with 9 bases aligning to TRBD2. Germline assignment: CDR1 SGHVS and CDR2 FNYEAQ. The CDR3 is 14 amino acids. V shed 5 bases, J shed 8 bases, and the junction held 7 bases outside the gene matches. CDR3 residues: CASSGLAGRDEQFF. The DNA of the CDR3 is TGTGCCAGCAGCGGCCTAGCGGGAAGGGATGAGCAGTTCTTC.

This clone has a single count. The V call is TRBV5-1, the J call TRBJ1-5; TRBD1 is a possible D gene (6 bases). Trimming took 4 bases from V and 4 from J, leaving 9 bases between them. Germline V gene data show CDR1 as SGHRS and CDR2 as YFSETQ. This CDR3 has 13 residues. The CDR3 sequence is CASSPQGNQPQHF. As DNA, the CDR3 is TGCGCCAGCAGCCCGCAGGGGAATCAGCCCCAGCATTTT.